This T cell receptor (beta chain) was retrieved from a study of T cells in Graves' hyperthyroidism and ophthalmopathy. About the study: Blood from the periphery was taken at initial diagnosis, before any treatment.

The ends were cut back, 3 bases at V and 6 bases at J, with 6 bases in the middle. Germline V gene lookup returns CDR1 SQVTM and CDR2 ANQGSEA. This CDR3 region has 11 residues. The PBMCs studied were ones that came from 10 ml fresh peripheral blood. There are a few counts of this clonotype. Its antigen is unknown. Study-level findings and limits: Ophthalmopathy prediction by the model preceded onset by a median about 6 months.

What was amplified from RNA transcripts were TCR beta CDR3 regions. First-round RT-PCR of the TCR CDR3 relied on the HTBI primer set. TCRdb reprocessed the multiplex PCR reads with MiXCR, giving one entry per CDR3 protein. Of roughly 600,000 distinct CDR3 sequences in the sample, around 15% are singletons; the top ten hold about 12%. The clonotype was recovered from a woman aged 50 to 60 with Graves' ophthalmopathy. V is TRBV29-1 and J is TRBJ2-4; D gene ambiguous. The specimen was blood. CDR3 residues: CSVDWGNIQYF. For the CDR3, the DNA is TGCAGCGTTGATTGGGGAAACATTCAGTACTTC.